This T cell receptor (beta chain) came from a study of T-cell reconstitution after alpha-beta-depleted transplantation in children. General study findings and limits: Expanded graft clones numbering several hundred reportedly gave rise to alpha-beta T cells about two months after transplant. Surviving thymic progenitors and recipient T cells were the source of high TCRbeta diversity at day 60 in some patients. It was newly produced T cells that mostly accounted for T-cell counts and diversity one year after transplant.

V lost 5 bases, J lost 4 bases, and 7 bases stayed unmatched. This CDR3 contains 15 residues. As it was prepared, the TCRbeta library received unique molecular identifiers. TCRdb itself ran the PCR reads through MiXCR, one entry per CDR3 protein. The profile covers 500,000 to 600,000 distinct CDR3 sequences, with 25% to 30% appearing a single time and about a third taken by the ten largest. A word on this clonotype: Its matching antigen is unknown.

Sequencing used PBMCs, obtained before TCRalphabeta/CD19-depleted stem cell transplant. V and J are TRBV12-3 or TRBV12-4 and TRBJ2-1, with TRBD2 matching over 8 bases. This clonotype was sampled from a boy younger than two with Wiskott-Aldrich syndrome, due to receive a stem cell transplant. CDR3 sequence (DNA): TGTGCCAGCAGTAGGACTAGCCCCGGTTACAATGAGCAGTTCTTC. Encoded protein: CASSRTSPGYNEQFF.